This T cell receptor beta chain was recovered during a study of blood T cell repertoires in COVID-19. The protocol was immunoSEQ multiplex PCR, while the TCRdb copy is restricted to in-frame clones and leaves out a portion. This table holds some 210,000 clones, roughly nine tenths found once. The CDR3 spans 15 residues. CDR1 is MNHEY and CDR2 is SMNVEV in the germline V gene (reference sequence). V was cut by 3 bases and J by 3 bases, with 12 bases left in between. The sample taken for sequencing was peripheral blood. V gene TRBV27 combines with J gene TRBJ2-4, with D possibly being TRBD1 (6 bases). The receptor was isolated from a man in his fifties or sixties who had recovered from COVID-19. Written as DNA, the CDR3 is TGTGCCAGCAGTTTCGGCAGGGGTGGCAAAAACATTCAGTACTTC. Residues: CASSFGRGGKNIQYF.